Included here is one T cell receptor (beta chain) sequence, with context. The sample belongs to a study of control samples from healthy donors and cancer patients. Sequenced by immunoSEQ multiplex PCR; TCRdb stores in-frame clones only, minus some. The sample yields 100,000 to 120,000 clones, roughly 85% seen once. Germline V CDR1 and CDR2: SEHNR, FQNEAQ (reference sequence). The ends were cut back, 7 bases at V and 10 bases at J, with 23 bases in the middle. This CDR3 has 15 amino acids. The chain links TRBV7-9 to TRBJ2-1, with a possible D match to TRBD2 (7 bases). Sequenced input: blood. This receptor was taken from a woman aged 45-59 years in good health. The CDR3, as DNA: TGTGCCAGCACCCTAGGGGGGGCGCTCTCTAGAGAGCAGTTCTTC. As protein: CASTLGGALSREQFF.